This is a list of T cell receptor beta chains from one sample in a study of PD-1 blockade in classical Hodgkin lymphoma. The protocol was immunoSEQ multiplex PCR, while the TCRdb copy is restricted to in-frame clones and leaves out a portion. Of 100,000 to 130,000 clones in the sample, about 88% were seen once. The sample consisted of peripheral blood mononuclear cells (PBMCs), taken before the second cycle of nivolumab. The receptors derive from a human donor with classical Hodgkin lymphoma. The CDR3 runs from the conserved cysteine through the conserved F or W. A D gene is named only where the DNA matches it firmly. Only part of the rows carry a size: once, few, many, or a class if the clone is expanded.

TRBJ2-2	.	.	TRBV7-9	CASRWGTANTGELFF	TGTGCCAGCAGGTGGGGGACCGCGAACACCGGGGAGCTGTTTTTT
TRBJ2-1	.	.	TRBV13	CASSPPIGGYYNEQFF	TGTGCCAGCAGCCCCCCGATTGGCGGGTACTACAATGAGCAGTTCTTC
TRBJ1-6	.	TRBD1	TRBV27	CASSGQGAPNSPLHF	TGTGCCAGCAGTGGACAGGGGGCTCCTAATTCACCCCTCCACTTT
TRBJ2-3	.	.	TRBV10-1	CASSERRELPDTQYF	TGCGCCAGCAGTGAGAGACGGGAGCTCCCAGATACGCAGTATTTT
TRBJ1-1	.	.	TRBV6-5	CASTLGFARGTEAFF	TGTGCCAGCACACTCGGGTTCGCGCGGGGCACTGAAGCTTTCTTT
TRBJ1-3	.	TRBD1	TRBV9	CASSVVGTGSGNTIYF	TGTGCCAGCAGCGTAGTCGGGACAGGGTCTGGAAACACCATATATTTT
TRBJ2-3	.	TRBD1	TRBV7-9	CASSVTGGDTQYF	TGTGCCAGCAGCGTGACAGGGGGGGATACGCAGTATTTT
TRBJ1-5	once	.	TRBV2	CASNKDGPNQPQHF	TGTGCCAGCAATAAGGACGGCCCTAATCAGCCCCAGCATTTT
TRBJ2-1	.	.	TRBV25-1	CASSESRGRNEQFF	TGTGCCAGCAGTGAATCCCGAGGGAGGAATGAGCAGTTCTTC
TRBJ2-1	once	.	TRBV6-6	CASSYLRNEQFF	TGTGCCAGCAGTTACCTTAGAAATGAGCAGTTCTTC
TRBJ2-1	.	.	TRBV5-4	CASSLEAGEQFF	TGTGCCAGCAGCTTGGAGGCAGGTGAGCAGTTCTTC
TRBJ1-5	once	.	TRBV29-1	CSVGGSNQPQHF	TGCAGCGTTGGGGGTAGCAATCAGCCCCAGCATTTT
TRBJ2-3	.	TRBD2	TRBV30	CAWSVGGTSGSTQYF	TGTGCCTGGAGTGTCGGCGGGACTAGCGGGAGTACGCAGTATTTT
TRBJ1-1	.	.	TRBV6-5	CASSNREMNTEAFF	TGTGCCAGCAGTAACAGGGAAATGAACACTGAAGCTTTCTTT
TRBJ2-1	.	.	TRBV7-9	CASSLGGLWDEQFF	TGTGCCAGCAGCTTAGGCGGGTTGTGGGATGAGCAGTTCTTC
TRBJ1-3	.	.	TRBV10-2	CASSTGTASSGNTIYF	TGCGCCAGCAGTACCGGGACCGCAAGCTCTGGAAACACCATATATTTT
TRBJ2-1	.	.	TRBV19	CATQRRDSRGNEQFF	TGTGCCACCCAACGGCGGGACAGCCGGGGCAATGAGCAGTTCTTC
TRBJ2-1	.	TRBD2	TRBV2	CASSERASGRVSLRNEQFF	TGTGCCAGCAGTGAACGGGCTAGCGGGAGGGTATCGTTACGCAATGAGCAGTTCTTC
TRBJ2-6	.	TRBD1	TRBV11-3	CASSPGTGSSGANVLTF	TGTGCCAGCAGCCCCGGGACAGGAAGCTCTGGGGCCAACGTCCTGACTTTC
TRBJ1-5	.	.	TRBV13	CASSLGGGPQHF	TGTGCCAGCAGCTTAGGGGGGGGGCCCCAGCATTTT
TRBJ1-1	.	TRBD1	TRBV11-2	CASSQTGGEAFF	TGTGCCAGCAGCCAAACAGGGGGGGAAGCTTTCTTT
TRBJ2-3	.	TRBD1	TRBV5-8	CASSSFGQGSQYF	TGTGCCAGCAGCTCCTTTGGACAGGGTTCGCAGTATTTT